The rows below give T cell receptor beta chains drawn from one sample of a study of chemoradiotherapy in HPV16-positive cancers. Data came from immunoSEQ multiplex PCR; TCRdb stores just in-frame clones and leaves some out. The table has 8,000 to 9,000 clones, roughly 80% seen once; the top ten hold approximately 8.7%. This material was collected from a patient who underwent chemoradiotherapy. Receptor source: a human donor with HPV-associated anogenital cancer. The CDR3 runs from the conserved cysteine through the conserved F or W. D genes are given only for firm matches. Clone size, where shown, is once, few, many, or a class for clones that have expanded.

v_gene	abundance	j_gene	d_gene	CDR3nt	CDR3aa
TRBV19	-	TRBJ1-1	-	TGTGCCAGTAACCCATTTGGGGGGCGAAGAACTGAAGCTTTCTTT	CASNPFGGRRTEAFF
TRBV10-3	-	TRBJ1-4	TRBD1	TGTGCCATCGGAAGGACAGGGGATGAAAAACTGTTTTTT	CAIGRTGDEKLFF
TRBV21-1	-	TRBJ2-7	-	TGTGCCGCCGGGACAGGGCAGTACTTC	CAAGTGQYF
TRBV19	once	TRBJ2-2	TRBD1	TGTGCCAGTTCTCCAGGGGGCGGCTCCGGCGGGGAGCTGTTTTTT	CASSPGGGSGGELFF
TRBV5-1	-	TRBJ1-1	TRBD1	TGCGCCAGCAGCTTGGGACAGGGAGGCGTTGAAGCTTTCTTT	CASSLGQGGVEAFF
TRBV7-2	-	TRBJ2-7	-	TGTGCCAGCAGCTTAGTCGGGGGCGCGTATGGCGAGCAGTACTTC	CASSLVGGAYGEQYF
TRBV11-1	-	TRBJ1-4	-	TGTGCCAGCAGCTTAGAAGGGGACTCTTCAACTAATGAAAAACTGTTTTTT	CASSLEGDSSTNEKLFF
TRBV5-6	few	TRBJ1-2	-	TGTGCCAGCAGCGCAACGGGGGACACCACCTTC	CASSATGDTTF
TRBV30	-	TRBJ2-2	-	TGTGCCTGGATAGGGAACACCGGGGAGCTGTTTTTT	CAWIGNTGELFF
TRBV5-1	-	TRBJ2-7	TRBD1	TGCGCCAGCAGCTTAACGGGACAGGGACACGAGCAGTACTTC	CASSLTGQGHEQYF
TRBV10-2	-	TRBJ1-1	TRBD1	TGCGCCAGCAGCTACAGGGGTGGTACTGAAGCTTTCTTT	CASSYRGGTEAFF
TRBV30	large	TRBJ2-7	-	TGTGCCTGGAGTGATAGGGCCACCTACGAGCAGTACTTC	CAWSDRATYEQYF
TRBV5-3	-	TRBJ1-2	-	TGTGCCAGAAGCGATAGGGTCCCTAATGGCTACACCTTC	CARSDRVPNGYTF
TRBV7-2	once	TRBJ2-2	TRBD2	TGTGCCAGCAGCTTCTCTGCTAGCGGGTCTAACACCGGGGAGCTGTTTTTT	CASSFSASGSNTGELFF
TRBV30	-	TRBJ2-5	-	TGTGCCTGGAGCCTGGAGGTAGAGACCCAGTACTTC	CAWSLEVETQYF
TRBV14	-	TRBJ1-5	-	TGTGCCAGCAGCCCCGGACTTAATCAGCCCCAGCATTTT	CASSPGLNQPQHF
TRBV7-2	-	TRBJ2-2	-	TGTGCCAGCAGCTTAGTGGTGGAAAATACCGGGGAGCTGTTTTTT	CASSLVVENTGELFF
TRBV28	-	TRBJ2-3	TRBD2	TGTGCCAGCAGTATTACTAGCGGGAGGGCCCCTTTAGGCACAGATACGCAGTATTTT	CASSITSGRAPLGTDTQYF
TRBV28	-	TRBJ1-2	-	TGTGCCAGCAGCCGACGGTCCTATGGCTACACCTTC	CASSRRSYGYTF
TRBV5-1	-	TRBJ1-1	-	TGTGCCAGCAGCTCTCCAGGGAGTAGGAACACTGAAGCTTTCTTT	CASSSPGSRNTEAFF
TRBV5-1	-	TRBJ2-7	TRBD1	TGCGCCAGCAGGGCCCCTGAGACAGGGCTCTACGAGCAGTACTTC	CASRAPETGLYEQYF
TRBV29-1	-	TRBJ2-3	TRBD2	TGCAGCGTTGTGCGGGGGGGGCTCACAGATACGCAGTATTTT	CSVVRGGLTDTQYF
TRBV7-9	-	TRBJ1-2	-	TGTGCCAGCAGCGTAAGAAATAACTATGGCTACACCTTC	CASSVRNNYGYTF
TRBV6-6	few	TRBJ1-5	-	TGTGCCAGCAGTTACGGGAGGGATCAGCCCCAGCATTTT	CASSYGRDQPQHF
TRBV27	few	TRBJ1-1	-	TGTGCCAGCAGTCCAGGAAGGGGGAACACTGAAGCTTTCTTT	CASSPGRGNTEAFF
TRBV14	-	TRBJ2-3	TRBD2	TGTGCCAGCCCCACCGGCGGGGGATCAGATACGCAGTATTTT	CASPTGGGSDTQYF
TRBV12-5	-	TRBJ2-1	-	TGTGCTAGTGGTTTAAGTAGAAATGAGCAGTTCTTC	CASGLSRNEQFF
TRBV30	-	TRBJ2-7	TRBD1	TGTGCCTGGGACAGGGACAGGGGGTCCGAGCAGTACTTC	CAWDRDRGSEQYF
TRBV4-1	once	TRBJ1-2	-	TGCGCCAGCAGCCTAGACAGAACCTATGGCTACACCTTC	CASSLDRTYGYTF
TRBV28	-	TRBJ1-5	-	TGTGCCAGCAGTCTACAGGGCGGTGGCAATCAGCCCCAGCATTTT	CASSLQGGGNQPQHF
TRBV28	-	TRBJ1-1	-	TGTGCCAGCAGTTGGTCCCAGGGTGACACTGAAGCTTTCTTT	CASSWSQGDTEAFF
TRBV2	-	TRBJ1-3	-	TGTGCCAGCAGTGTGGGTCACCACGGAAACACCATATATTTT	CASSVGHHGNTIYF
TRBV6-6	-	TRBJ1-1	TRBD1	TGTGCCAGCAGTCGGGCAGGGGGGGGAGCTTTCTTT	CASSRAGGGAFF
TRBV7-3	-	TRBJ1-6	-	TGTGCCAGCTCCGGGGGGTCTGTTTCTAATTCACCCCTCCACTTT	CASSGGSVSNSPLHF
TRBV18	-	TRBJ2-6	-	TGTGCCAGCTCACCTCCCCCGGTGGCTGGGGCCAACGTCCTGACTTTC	CASSPPPVAGANVLTF
TRBV6-6	once	TRBJ1-1	TRBD1	TGTGCCAGCAGTCCAAACAGGGGGAACACTGAAGCTTTCTTT	CASSPNRGNTEAFF
TRBV7-8	few	TRBJ2-2	-	TGTGCCAGCAGCTTAGCAGCGGGCGGGGAGCTGTTTTTT	CASSLAAGGELFF
TRBV6-6	-	TRBJ2-1	TRBD2	TGTGCCGGGGGTCCTAGCGGGACCTATGAGCAGTTCTTC	CAGGPSGTYEQFF
TRBV28	-	TRBJ2-7	TRBD1	TGTGCCAGTTTAGACAGGGTCTCCTACGAGCAGTACTTC	CASLDRVSYEQYF
TRBV28	-	TRBJ2-2	TRBD1	TGTGCCAGCAGCCCGGACAGGCAAGGGTTGGCCGGGGAGCTGTTTTTT	CASSPDRQGLAGELFF
TRBV18	once	TRBJ1-2	TRBD1	TGTGCCAGCTCAAACGGGACAGGGTTTTACTATGGCTACACCTTC	CASSNGTGFYYGYTF
TRBV9	-	TRBJ1-1	-	TGTGCCAGCAGCGAGGGGGATGGACTGAACACTGAAGCTTTCTTT	CASSEGDGLNTEAFF
TRBV19	-	TRBJ1-5	-	TGTGCCAGTCGACAGGTTTGGGATCAGCCCCAGCATTTT	CASRQVWDQPQHF
TRBV18	-	TRBJ1-1	-	TGTGCCAGCTCACCCGACCAGAACACTGAAGCTTTCTTT	CASSPDQNTEAFF
TRBV27	-	TRBJ2-3	-	TGTGCCAGCAGTTCGGCCGGTACGGGCACAGATACGCAGTATTTT	CASSSAGTGTDTQYF
TRBV9	-	TRBJ1-3	-	TGTGCCAGCAGCGTAGGGCCAGACTCTGGAAACACCATATATTTT	CASSVGPDSGNTIYF